This T cell receptor beta chain originates from a study of T-cell reconstitution after alpha-beta-depleted transplantation in children. Many counts were recorded for this clonotype. Its antigen is currently unknown. During its preparation, the TCRbeta library received unique molecular identifiers. TCRdb re-called the PCR reads through MiXCR, storing one row per CDR3 protein. The sample contains hundreds of thousands of distinct CDR3 sequences, roughly a tenth of which appear only once. Study outcomes and limitations: After transplant, high TCRbeta diversity at day 60 in some patients arose from surviving recipient T cells and thymic progenitors. At one year after transplant, newly produced T cells mostly accounted for T-cell counts and diversity.

CDR1 is DFQATT and CDR2 is SNEGSKA in the germline V gene (reference sequence). Trimming cost V 5 bases and J 5 bases; bases outside gene matches: 5. This CDR3 is built from 13 residues. The clonotype was recovered from a child younger than two with acute myeloid leukemia, due to receive a stem cell transplant. The source material was PBMCs, sampled before TCRalphabeta/CD19-depleted stem cell transplant. V usage is TRBV20-1 and J usage is TRBJ1-4; 7 nucleotides agree with TRBD1. The CDR3 DNA reads as TGCAGTGCTCCCGGGACAGTGAATGAAAAACTGTTTTTT. Protein: CSAPGTVNEKLFF.